The clone carrying this T cell receptor (beta chain) was detected a few times. The data originate from a study of control samples from healthy donors and cancer patients. The table came from immunoSEQ multiplex PCR; TCRdb's copy has only in-frame clones and leaves some out. Seen here are some 120,000 clones, about 90% observed once, and the top ten hold around 2%. This CDR3 region has 13 residues. Trimming stripped 6 bases from V and 5 bases from J, with 11 bases between. What was sequenced was blood. This clonotype was sampled from a young man in good health. The V gene is TRBV12-3 or TRBV12-4, the J gene TRBJ1-5, with D hard to call. CDR3 amino acids: CASSREGDQPQHF. DNA for the CDR3: TGTGCCAGCAGCCGAGAGGGTGATCAGCCCCAGCATTTT.